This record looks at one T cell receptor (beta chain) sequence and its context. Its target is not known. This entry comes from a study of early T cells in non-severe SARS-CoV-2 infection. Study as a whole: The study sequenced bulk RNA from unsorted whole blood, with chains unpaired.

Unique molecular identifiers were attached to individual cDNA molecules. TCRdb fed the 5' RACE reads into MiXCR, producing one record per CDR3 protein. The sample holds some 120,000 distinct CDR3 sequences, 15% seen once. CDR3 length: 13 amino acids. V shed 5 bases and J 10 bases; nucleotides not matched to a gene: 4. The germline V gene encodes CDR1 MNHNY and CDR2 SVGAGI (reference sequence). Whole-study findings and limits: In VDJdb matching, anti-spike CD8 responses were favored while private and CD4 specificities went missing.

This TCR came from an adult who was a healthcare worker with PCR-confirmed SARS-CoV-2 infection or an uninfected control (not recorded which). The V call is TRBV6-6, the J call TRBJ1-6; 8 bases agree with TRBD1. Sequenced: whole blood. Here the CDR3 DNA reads TGTGCCAGCAGTACGGACAGGGAGTCACCCCTCCACTTT. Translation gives CASSTDRESPLHF.